Below, one TCR beta chain is given with its context. This CDR3 contains 23 residues. Trimming removed 1 base from V and 0 bases from J; junction bases left unmatched: 25. Germline-derived CDR1 and CDR2 are SGHRS and YFSETQ. The data belong to a study of blood T cell repertoires in COVID-19. This table comes from immunoSEQ multiplex PCR, and its TCRdb copy is limited to in-frame clones, with some not included. Altogether about 99,000 clones are present, roughly nine tenths being singletons, with the ten largest covering roughly 6.2%. The J gene is TRBJ2-1, the V gene TRBV5-1, with TRBD2 matching over 7 bases. The clonotype was recovered from a human donor in a cohort sampled during active COVID-19. The source material was peripheral blood. The CDR3 nucleotides are TGCGCCAGCAGCTTGTGGGCCCAGGGCCGAGTGGGAGGGTACCAATCCTCCTACAATGAGCAGTTCTTC. It yields the protein CASSLWAQGRVGGYQSSYNEQFF.